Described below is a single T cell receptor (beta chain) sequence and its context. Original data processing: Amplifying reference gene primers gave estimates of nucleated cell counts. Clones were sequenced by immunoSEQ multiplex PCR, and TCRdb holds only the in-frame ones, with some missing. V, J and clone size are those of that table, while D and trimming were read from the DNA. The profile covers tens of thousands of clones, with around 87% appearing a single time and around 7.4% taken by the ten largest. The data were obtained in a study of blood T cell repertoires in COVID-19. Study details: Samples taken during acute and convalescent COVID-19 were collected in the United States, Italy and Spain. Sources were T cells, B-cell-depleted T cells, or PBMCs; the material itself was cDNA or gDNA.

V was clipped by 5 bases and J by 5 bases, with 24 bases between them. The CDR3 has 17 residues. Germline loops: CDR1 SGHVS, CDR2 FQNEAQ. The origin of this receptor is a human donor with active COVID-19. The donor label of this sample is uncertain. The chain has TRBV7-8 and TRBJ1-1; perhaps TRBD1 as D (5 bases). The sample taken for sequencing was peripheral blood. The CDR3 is CASSLRQTLSGWTEAFF. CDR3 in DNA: TGTGCCAGCAGCCTGAGACAGACACTTAGCGGGTGGACTGAAGCTTTCTTT.